This T cell receptor beta chain was sequenced during a study of blood T cell repertoires in COVID-19. Study-wide context: The cDNA or gDNA used as material had been derived from T cells, B-cell-depleted T cells, or PBMCs.

The germline V gene encodes CDR1 LNHDA and CDR2 SQIVND (reference sequence). V was cut by 2 bases and J by 1 base, with 6 bases left in between. The CDR3 consists of 14 residues. Methods used by the authors: Estimates of nucleated cell counts were drawn from the amplification of reference gene primers. Profiled with immunoSEQ multiplex PCR; TCRdb holds only in-frame clones, not every one. The DNA was the basis for D and trimming; V, J and clone size are from that table. This table holds roughly 30,000 clones, 89% found once. Source material: peripheral blood. The clonotype was recovered from a human donor in a cohort sampled during active COVID-19. The chain employs TRBV19 and TRBJ1-5; D is possibly TRBD1 (5 bases). The CDR3 nucleotides are TGTGCCAGTAGTATACCAGGGAGCAATCAGCCCCAGCATTTT. Protein: CASSIPGSNQPQHF.